This T cell receptor (beta chain) was captured in a study of siplizumab effects on memory and regulatory T cells. The study's findings and limits: The alloresponse seemed to draw substantially on naive T cells, which appeared more diverse than memory cells. Fewer alloreactive sequences mapped to unstimulated CD4+ memory cells under siplizumab. Tracing alloreactive clones into unstimulated subsets worked for only a minor fraction of them.

Notes on this clone: Its cognate antigen is unknown.

The data were produced by immunoSEQ multiplex PCR, yet TCRdb's version contains in-frame clones alone and is incomplete. The sample has around 100,000 clones; nearly 95% are singletons. The source material was non-Treg CD4+ T cells sorted from blood. The receptor was isolated from a human donor in good health.

CDR3 sequence (DNA): TGTGCCAGCAAAGGCTTCTACGAGCAGTACTTC. Translated: CASKGFYEQYF. This chain links TRBV25-1 with TRBJ2-7, with D unclear. The CDR3 length is 11 residues. Trimming removed 7 bases from V and 3 bases from J, with 7 bases in between. Germline V lookup: CDR1 MGHDK, CDR2 SYGVNS.